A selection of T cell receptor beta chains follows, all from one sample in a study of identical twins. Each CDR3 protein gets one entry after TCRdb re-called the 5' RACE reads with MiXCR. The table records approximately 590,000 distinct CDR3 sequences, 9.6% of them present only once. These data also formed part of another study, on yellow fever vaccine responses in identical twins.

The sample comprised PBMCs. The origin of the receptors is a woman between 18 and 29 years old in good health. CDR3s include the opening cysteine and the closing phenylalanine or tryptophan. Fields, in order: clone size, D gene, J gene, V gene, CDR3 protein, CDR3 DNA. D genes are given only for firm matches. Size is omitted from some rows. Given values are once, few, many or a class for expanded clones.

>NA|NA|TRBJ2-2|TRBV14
CASSQSMSLPGAGELFF
TGTGCCAGCAGCCAATCAATGAGCCTACCCGGTGCCGGGGAGCTGTTTTTT
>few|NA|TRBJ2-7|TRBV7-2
CASSLGDTEQYF
TGTGCCAGCAGCTTAGGGGACACCGAGCAGTACTTC
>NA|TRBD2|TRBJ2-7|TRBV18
CASSPSGRNEQYF
TGTGCCAGCTCACCAAGCGGGAGGAACGAGCAGTACTTC
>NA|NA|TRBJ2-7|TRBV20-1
CSARTGQLSSYEQYF
TGCAGTGCTAGGACCGGACAGCTATCCTCCTACGAGCAGTACTTC
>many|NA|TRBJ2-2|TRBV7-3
CASSSGNTGELFF
TGTGCCAGCAGTTCGGGGAACACCGGGGAGCTGTTTTTT
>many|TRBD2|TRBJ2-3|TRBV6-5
CASSYQRGDTDTQYF
TGTGCCAGCAGTTACCAGCGGGGGGACACAGATACGCAGTATTTT
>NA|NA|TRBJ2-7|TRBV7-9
CASSLTQAGLDEQYF
TGTGCCAGCAGCTTGACCCAAGCGGGTCTTGATGAGCAGTACTTC
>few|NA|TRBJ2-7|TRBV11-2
CASSLAVDTSYEQYF
TGTGCCAGCAGCTTAGCGGTGGACACCTCCTACGAGCAGTACTTC
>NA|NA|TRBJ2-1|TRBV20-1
CSARQRGTRGYNEQFF
TGCAGTGCTAGGCAACGCGGGACTCGGGGTTACAATGAGCAGTTCTTC
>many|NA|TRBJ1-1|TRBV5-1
CASSLAWGGTEAFF
TGCGCCAGCAGCTTGGCCTGGGGGGGGACCGAAGCTTTCTTT
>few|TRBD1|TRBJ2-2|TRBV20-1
CSARDPGQGSFTGELFF
TGCAGTGCTAGAGACCCGGGACAGGGAAGTTTCACCGGGGAGCTGTTTTTT
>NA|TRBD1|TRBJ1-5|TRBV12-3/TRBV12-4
CASTGGQGDLYQPQHF
TGTGCCAGCACCGGGGGGCAGGGGGACTTATATCAGCCCCAGCATTTT
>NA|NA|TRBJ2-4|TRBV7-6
CASSPGWGSKNIQYF
TGTGCCAGCAGCCCTGGGTGGGGGTCCAAAAACATTCAGTACTTC
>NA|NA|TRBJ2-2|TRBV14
CASSKIRGANTGELFF
TGTGCCAGCAGCAAGATCAGGGGAGCGAACACCGGGGAGCTGTTTTTT
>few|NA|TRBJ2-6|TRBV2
CAQAGSGANVLTF
TGTGCCCAAGCAGGGTCAGGGGCCAACGTCCTGACTTTC
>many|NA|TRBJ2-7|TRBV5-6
CASSLTIPSYEQYF
TGTGCCAGCAGCTTGACGATTCCCTCCTACGAGCAGTACTTC
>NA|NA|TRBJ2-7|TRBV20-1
CSADYQGISYEQYF
TGCAGTGCTGATTATCAGGGGATATCATACGAGCAGTACTTC
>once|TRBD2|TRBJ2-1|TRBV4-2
CASSQPPGLAGGGSYNQQFF
TGTGCCAGCAGCCAACCTCCGGGACTAGCGGGAGGCGGGTCCTACAATCAGCAGTTCTTC
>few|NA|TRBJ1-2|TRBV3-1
CASSQLGNYGYTF
TGTGCCAGCAGCCAGTTGGGGAACTATGGCTACACCTTC
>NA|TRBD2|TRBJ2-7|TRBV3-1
CASSQEPLGLAGSYEQYF
TGTGCCAGCAGCCAAGAACCCCTGGGACTAGCGGGGAGTTACGAGCAGTACTTC
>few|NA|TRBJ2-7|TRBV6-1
CASSAPGQSPHEQYF
TGTGCCAGCAGTGCGCCGGGACAAAGTCCCCACGAGCAGTACTTC
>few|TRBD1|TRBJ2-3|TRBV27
CASSFDREDTQYF
TGTGCCAGCAGTTTTGACAGGGAAGATACGCAGTATTTT
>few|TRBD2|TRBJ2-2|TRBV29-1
CSVLLAAMATTGELFF
TGCAGCGTTCTGCTAGCGGCTATGGCGACCACCGGGGAGCTGTTTTTT
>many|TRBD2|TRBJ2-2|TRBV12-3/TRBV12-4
CASSARTSGLNTGELFF
TGTGCCAGCAGTGCGAGGACTAGCGGGCTGAACACCGGGGAGCTGTTTTTT
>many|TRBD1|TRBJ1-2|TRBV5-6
CASSSGQGAGGYTF
TGTGCCAGCAGCTCCGGACAGGGGGCAGGTGGCTACACCTTC
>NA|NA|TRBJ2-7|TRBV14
CASSQDLAGNYEQYF
TGTGCCAGCAGCCAAGATCTTGCGGGAAACTACGAGCAGTACTTC
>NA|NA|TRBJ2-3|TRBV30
CAWSQENKDTQYF
TGTGCCTGGAGTCAGGAGAACAAAGATACGCAGTATTTT
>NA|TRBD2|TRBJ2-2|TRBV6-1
CASSRLAGVGELFF
TGTGCCAGCAGCAGACTAGCGGGCGTCGGGGAGCTGTTTTTT
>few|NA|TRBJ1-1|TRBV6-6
CASTKSLNTEAFF
TGTGCCAGCACCAAAAGTCTGAACACTGAAGCTTTCTTT
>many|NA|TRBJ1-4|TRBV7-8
CASSFRRASEKLFF
TGTGCCAGCAGCTTCCGGCGGGCAAGTGAAAAACTGTTTTTT
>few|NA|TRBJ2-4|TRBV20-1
CSARDQIPAKNIQYF
TGCAGTGCTAGAGATCAGATCCCAGCCAAAAACATTCAGTACTTC
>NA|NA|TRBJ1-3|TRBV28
CASSTSGSIGENTIYF
TGTGCCAGCAGTACCTCCGGGTCCATCGGGGAAAACACCATATATTTT
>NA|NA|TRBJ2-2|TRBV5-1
CASSFGLGTLMGNTGELFF
TGCGCCAGCAGCTTCGGTCTCGGGACTCTTATGGGGAACACCGGGGAGCTGTTTTTT
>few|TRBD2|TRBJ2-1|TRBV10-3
CAISGLAGVNNEQFF
TGTGCCATCAGTGGACTAGCGGGAGTAAACAATGAGCAGTTCTTC
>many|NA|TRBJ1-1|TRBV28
CASRDSSPGGNTEAFF
TGTGCCAGCAGGGACTCTTCCCCAGGCGGAAACACTGAAGCTTTCTTT
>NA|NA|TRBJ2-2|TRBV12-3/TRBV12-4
CASSFGSGVPGELFF
TGTGCCAGCAGTTTCGGGTCAGGGGTTCCCGGGGAGCTGTTTTTT
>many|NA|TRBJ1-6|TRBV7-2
CASSSWWGRNSPLHF
TGTGCCAGCAGCTCATGGTGGGGTAGGAATTCACCCCTCCACTTT
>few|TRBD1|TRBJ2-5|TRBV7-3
CASRPPPDREETQYF
TGTGCCAGCAGGCCACCCCCGGACAGGGAAGAGACCCAGTACTTC
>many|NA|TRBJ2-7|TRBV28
CASSYGDKLYIEQYF
TGTGCCAGCAGTTACGGGGACAAGCTCTATATCGAGCAGTACTTC
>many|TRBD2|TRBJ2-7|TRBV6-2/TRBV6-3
CASSYSPGTSSSYEQYF
TGTGCCAGCAGTTACTCCCCCGGGACTAGCAGCAGCTACGAGCAGTACTTC
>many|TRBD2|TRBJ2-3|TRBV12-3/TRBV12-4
CASSLLAGGPDTQYF
TGTGCCAGCAGTTTACTAGCGGGAGGACCAGATACGCAGTATTTT
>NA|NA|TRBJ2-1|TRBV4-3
CASSPSLTSYEQFF
TGCGCCAGCAGCCCATCCCTGACTAGTTATGAGCAGTTCTTC
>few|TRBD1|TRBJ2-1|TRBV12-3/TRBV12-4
CASSWAGGDYNEQFF
TGTGCCAGCAGTTGGGCAGGGGGTGACTACAATGAGCAGTTCTTC
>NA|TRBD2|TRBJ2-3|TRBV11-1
CASSSTIAGGSGTDTQYF
TGTGCCAGCAGCTCCACCATCGCGGGAGGATCTGGCACAGATACGCAGTATTTT
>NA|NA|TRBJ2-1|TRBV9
CASSALPGRDEQFF
TGTGCCAGCAGCGCGCTTCCAGGGAGAGATGAGCAGTTCTTC
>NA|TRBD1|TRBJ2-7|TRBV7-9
CASSSPARDRSYEQYF
TGTGCCAGCAGCAGTCCCGCCCGGGACAGGTCCTACGAGCAGTACTTC
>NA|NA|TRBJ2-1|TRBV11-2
CASRLGGGHYNEQFF
TGTGCCAGCAGGTTGGGTGGGGGTCACTACAATGAGCAGTTCTTC
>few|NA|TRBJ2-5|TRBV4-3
CASSPGVGGETQYF
TGCGCCAGCAGCCCAGGGGTCGGGGGAGAGACCCAGTACTTC